The rows below give T cell receptor beta chains drawn from one sample of a study of metastatic and nonmetastatic thyroid tumors. TCRdb reassembled clones from the PCR reads with MiXCR. The sample consists of around 40,000 clones, roughly 15% of them appearing once. The sample comprised blood. The receptor source for this set is a male donor with papillary thyroid cancer or a benign thyroid nodule (not recorded which). Some clones in this sample may be carry-over from other donors' samples. Each CDR3 is given with its conserved first and last residue. The order of the fields is D gene, V gene, clone size, J gene, CDR3 DNA, CDR3 protein. The D gene is left open where the match is weak. Clone size, where shown, is once, few, many, or a class for clones that have expanded.

>TRBD2|TRBV19|NA|TRBJ2-5
TGTGCCAGTAGTATTTCTGCGGGAGGGTTGGAGACCCAGTACTTC
CASSISAGGLETQYF
>NA|TRBV11-3|few|TRBJ2-3
TGTGCCAGCATCCCCGCGGACCTGTATACGCAGTATTTT
CASIPADLYTQYF
>TRBD2|TRBV28|few|TRBJ2-3
TGTGCCAGCGAGCCGGGACTAGGCACAGATACGCAGTGTTTT
CASEPGLGTDTQCF
>TRBD2|TRBV2|many|TRBJ2-1
TGTGCCAGCAGTAACACGATAGCGGGGGGGCGGGATGAGCAGTTCTTC
CASSNTIAGGRDEQFF
>NA|TRBV7-2|many|TRBJ2-5
TGTGCCAGCAGCTCGGGGGATCGCCACCCCCGAGAGACCCAGTACTTC
CASSSGDRHPRETQYF
>TRBD2|TRBV7-8|many|TRBJ2-1
TGTGCCAGCAGCGCGGGACTAGCGGGGGAGCAGTTCTTC
CASSAGLAGEQFF
>NA|TRBV6-2/TRBV6-3|NA|TRBJ2-2
TGTGCCAGTCGGATAGGTGGCACCGGGGAGCTGTTTTTT
CASRIGGTGELFF
>NA|TRBV11-2|NA|TRBJ2-3
TGTGCCAGCAGCTTCGGAGGGCAGCGCACAGATACGCAGTATTTT
CASSFGGQRTDTQYF
>NA|TRBV20-1|NA|TRBJ2-7
TGCAGTGCTTCACCTATGCAGGGAATCTCCTACGAGCAGTACTTC
CSASPMQGISYEQYF
>NA|TRBV20-1|NA|TRBJ2-3
TGCAGTGCTATTATTTGGGGAGTTAGCACAGATACGCAGTATTTT
CSAIIWGVSTDTQYF
>TRBD1|TRBV10-1|many|TRBJ2-3
TGCGCCAGCAGATCCGGACAGGGAGGAGATACGCAGTATTTT
CASRSGQGGDTQYF
>TRBD2|TRBV5-1|many|TRBJ2-1
TGCGCCAGCAGCTGGACCGGGACTAGTAATGAGCAGTTCTTC
CASSWTGTSNEQFF
>TRBD1|TRBV7-8|NA|TRBJ1-2
TGTGCCAGCAGCGAGGACGGGACAGCGTTAAAGGGGTATGGCTACACCTTC
CASSEDGTALKGYGYTF
>NA|TRBV19|many|TRBJ2-2
TGTGCCAGCCTCGGGGCCCAGGCGACCGGGGAGCTGTTTTTT
CASLGAQATGELFF
>NA|TRBV12-5|few|TRBJ2-7
TGTGCTAGTGGTTTGGCCTCTTTGGGGGTTCTATCCTACGAGCAGTACTTC
CASGLASLGVLSYEQYF
>TRBD1|TRBV19|few|TRBJ2-7
TGTGCCAGCAGCTATTCCGGGACAGAGACCTACGAGCAGTACTTC
CASSYSGTETYEQYF
>NA|TRBV27|many|TRBJ1-1
TGTGCCAGCAGTTCCCTGGGGGCAGGGCAGACTGAAGCTTTCTTT
CASSSLGAGQTEAFF
>TRBD2|TRBV27|many|TRBJ2-7
TGTGCCACCAGCAGCGGGGCGGGAAGCTCCTACGAGCAGTACTTC
CATSSGAGSSYEQYF
>TRBD1|TRBV6-4|many|TRBJ2-3
TGTGCCAGCAGTGACGGGGGACAGGGTTCAGATACGCAGTATTTT
CASSDGGQGSDTQYF
>TRBD1|TRBV29-1|NA|TRBJ1-2
TGCAGCGTTGATGGTGAGGGACAGGGTGCCTATTGCTACACCTTC
CSVDGEGQGAYCYTF
>TRBD2|TRBV6-5|few|TRBJ2-3
TGTGCCAGCAGTTACGACATATTAGCGGGGGGAATCACGGATACGCAGTATTTT
CASSYDILAGGITDTQYF
>NA|TRBV4-2|many|TRBJ1-5
TGTGCCAGCAGCCAAGAACCTATGGGGATCATGGGCAATCAGCCCCAGCATTTT
CASSQEPMGIMGNQPQHF
>NA|TRBV2|few|TRBJ2-7
TGTGCCAGCACAGATTCTAGCGCGAACTCCTACGAGCAGTACTTC
CASTDSSANSYEQYF
>NA|TRBV11-2|many|TRBJ1-3
TGTGCCAGCAGCTATACAGTATACCAAGTCTCTGGAAACACCATATATTTT
CASSYTVYQVSGNTIYF
>NA|TRBV27|NA|TRBJ2-5
TGTGCCAGCAGTTTAACGTGGACGGGTGAGACCCAGTATTTC
CASSLTWTGETQYF
>TRBD1|TRBV6-1|few|TRBJ2-7
TGTGCCAGCAGTGCTCTGACAGGGCGTGACTACGAGCAGTACTTC
CASSALTGRDYEQYF
>TRBD2|TRBV30|NA|TRBJ2-3
TGTGCCTGGAGTGGATTACTAGCGGGAGGAGCAGATACGCAGTATTTT
CAWSGLLAGGADTQYF
>NA|TRBV3-1|many|TRBJ2-2
TGTGCCAGCAGCCAAGTAAACGTGGACACCGGGGAGCTGTTTTTT
CASSQVNVDTGELFF
>NA|TRBV6-1|NA|TRBJ1-5
TGTGCCAGCAGTGAATGGGGTGTTATCGATCAGCCCCAGCATTTT
CASSEWGVIDQPQHF
>NA|TRBV15|few|TRBJ1-3
TGTGCCACCAGCAGAGCCGGAAACACCATATATTTT
CATSRAGNTIYF
>TRBD2|TRBV3-1|many|TRBJ2-1
TGTGCCAGCAGCCCGACTAGCGCCACGGAGCAGTTCTTC
CASSPTSATEQFF
>NA|TRBV12-3/TRBV12-4|many|TRBJ2-5
TGTGCCAGCAGTTTAGCCGGCGGGGGCCTCCAAGAGACCCAGTACTTC
CASSLAGGGLQETQYF
>NA|TRBV4-1|many|TRBJ2-1
TGCGCCAGTAGGGACTGGAATTACAATGAGCAGTTCTTC
CASRDWNYNEQFF
>NA|TRBV11-1|NA|TRBJ2-3
TGTGCCAGTTACCCATGGCAGGGGATCACAGATACGCAGTATTTT
CASYPWQGITDTQYF
>NA|TRBV30|NA|TRBJ1-6
TGTGCCGGAGGCGCGGCGGGGCAACGGACTTCACCCCTCCACTTT
CAGGAAGQRTSPLHF
>NA|TRBV30|NA|TRBJ1-2
TGTGCCTGGAGTGTAAAGGGCCGGGACGGCTACACCTTC
CAWSVKGRDGYTF
>NA|TRBV9|many|TRBJ2-3
TGTGCCAGCAGCAGGTATGGTAGCGGTAGCACAGATACGCAGTATTTT
CASSRYGSGSTDTQYF
>NA|TRBV2|many|TRBJ1-3
TGTGCCAGCATCTGGGGCCCCTCTGGAAACACCATATATTTT
CASIWGPSGNTIYF
>NA|TRBV28|many|TRBJ2-7
TGTGCCAGCAGAAGGGGGACCTACGAGCAGTACTTC
CASRRGTYEQYF
>NA|TRBV5-5|many|TRBJ2-3
TGTGCCAGCAGCTTGCGGCGGACAGATACGCAGTATTTT
CASSLRRTDTQYF
>NA|TRBV6-1|many|TRBJ2-2
TGTGCCAGCAGGGCAGACACCGGGGAGCTGTTTTTT
CASRADTGELFF
>NA|TRBV7-7|many|TRBJ2-5
TGTGCTAGCAGCTTAGGAACCCTTGGGGAGACCCAGTACTTC
CASSLGTLGETQYF
>NA|TRBV6-2/TRBV6-3|many|TRBJ2-2
TGTGCCAGCAGTTACTCGGGGGGCATCGACACCGGGGAGCTGTTTTTT
CASSYSGGIDTGELFF
>NA|TRBV15|medium-sized|TRBJ1-2
TGTGCCACCAGCAGAGTTAGTTTGGCAGGGAGACGTCGGGACTATGGCTACACCTTC
CATSRVSLAGRRRDYGYTF
>TRBD1|TRBV5-1|many|TRBJ1-1
TGCGCCAGCAGCCGAGAAAGAGGACAGGGCGCTGAAGCTTTCTTT
CASSRERGQGAEAFF
>NA|TRBV14|many|TRBJ2-3
TGTGCCAGCAGCCAAGATATGGCAGGGCTCACAGATACGCAGTATTTT
CASSQDMAGLTDTQYF
>NA|TRBV13|many|TRBJ2-5
TGTGCCAGCAGCTTAGGGTTTGTGGGGGTCGAGACCCAGTACTTC
CASSLGFVGVETQYF
>TRBD2|TRBV11-2|NA|TRBJ2-2
TGTGCCAGCACGGGTCCGACTAGCCCCGATGTGGAGCTGTTTTTT
CASTGPTSPDVELFF
>TRBD1|TRBV24-1|many|TRBJ2-7
TGTGCCACCAGTGATCGTCGGACAGGGGGCTCCTACGAGCAGTACTTC
CATSDRRTGGSYEQYF
>NA|TRBV13|many|TRBJ2-5
TGTGCCAGCAGCTTACGGGGGCGTCAAGAGACCCAGTACTTC
CASSLRGRQETQYF
>NA|TRBV10-2|many|TRBJ2-3
TGCGCCAGCAGGCCGGCTAGCACAGATACGCAGTATTTT
CASRPASTDTQYF
>NA|TRBV7-9|once|TRBJ1-1
TGTGCCAGCAGCTTAGGAGCCGCCTCTGAAGCTTTCTTT
CASSLGAASEAFF
>NA|TRBV27|few|TRBJ2-7
TGTGCCAGCAGTTTTAGCTACGAGCAGTACTTC
CASSFSYEQYF